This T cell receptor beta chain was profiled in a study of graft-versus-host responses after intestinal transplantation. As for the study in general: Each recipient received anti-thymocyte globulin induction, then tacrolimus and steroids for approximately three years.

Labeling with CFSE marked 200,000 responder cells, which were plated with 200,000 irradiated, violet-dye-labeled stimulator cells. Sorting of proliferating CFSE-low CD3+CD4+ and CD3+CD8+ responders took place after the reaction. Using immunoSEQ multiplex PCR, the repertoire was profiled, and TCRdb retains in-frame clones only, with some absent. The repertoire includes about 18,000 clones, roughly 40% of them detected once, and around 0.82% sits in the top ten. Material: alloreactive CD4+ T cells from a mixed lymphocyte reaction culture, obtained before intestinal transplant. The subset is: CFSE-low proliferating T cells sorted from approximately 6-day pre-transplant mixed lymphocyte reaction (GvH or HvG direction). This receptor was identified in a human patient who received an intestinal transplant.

CDR3: CAWSVLLSSPLHF. The DNA of the CDR3 is TGTGCCTGGAGTGTACTCCTCAGTTCACCCCTCCACTTT. The J gene is TRBJ1-6, the V gene TRBV30, with D uncertain. V lost 0 bases, J lost 9 bases, and 9 bases lay in between. CDR1 GTSNPN and CDR2 SVGIG come from the germline V gene (reference sequence). The CDR3 is 13 amino acids. Combining the CDR3 with reference TRBV30 and TRBJ1-6 gives the whole variable domain SQTIHQWPATLVQPVGSPLSLECTVEGTSNPNLYWYRQAAGRGLQLLFYSVGIGQISSEVPQNLSASRPQDRQFILSSKKLLLSDSGFYLCAWSVLLSSPLHFGNGTRLTVT.